What follows are 13 T cell receptor beta chains derived from one specimen sequenced in a study of cytomegalovirus exposure and HLA in healthy donors. Sequencing used immunoSEQ multiplex PCR; TCRdb keeps in-frame clones, though not all of them. This sample has under 400,000 clones, with 86% found just once. Specimen: PBMCs. The receptors were sampled from a woman under 30 in good health and CMV-seronegative.

V and J are TRBV28 and TRBJ2-5, with 12 nucleotides matching TRBD2. Germline V gene lookup returns CDR1 MDHEN and CDR2 SYDVKM. The junction had 9 bases not matched to a gene; V was cut back by 7 bases and J by 3 bases. The CDR3 length is 16 residues. As DNA, the CDR3 is TGTGCCAGCACCCGACTAGCGGGAGAAGAAAAAGAGACCCAGTACTTC. Protein: CASTRLAGEEKETQYF.

The V call is TRBV2, the J call TRBJ2-3; 8 bases match TRBD2. The CDR3 totals 22 residues. J was trimmed by 0 bases and V by 3 bases; bases with no gene match: 23. Germline CDR1 SNHLY, CDR2 FYNNEI. The CDR3 DNA sequence: TGTGCCAGCAGTGAGCCCCATCATCGACAGGTAACTAGCGGAGATAGCACAGATACGCAGTATTTT. Amino acid sequence: CASSEPHHRQVTSGDSTDTQYF.

V usage is TRBV7-9 and J usage is TRBJ2-5; D is perhaps TRBD2 (5 bases). Deletions cut 7 bases from V and 5 bases from J, with 20 bases between. Germline lookup yields CDR1 SEHNR and CDR2 FQNEAQ (reference sequence). The CDR3 is made up of 15 amino acids. The CDR3 loop reads CASMLKAVREETQYF. CDR3 in DNA: TGTGCCAGCATGCTAAAAGCGGTTAGAGAGGAGACCCAGTACTTC.

The genes are TRBV5-1 and TRBJ1-1; 7 nucleotides agree with TRBD1. V was pared by 1 base and J by 0 bases, with 9 bases of the junction left unmatched. CDR1 is SGHRS, CDR2 YFSETQ, per germline. The length of the CDR3 is 17 residues. The CDR3 loop is CASSLRAPGQMNTEAFF. DNA for the CDR3: TGCGCCAGCAGCTTGAGGGCCCCGGGACAGATGAACACTGAAGCTTTCTTT.

This sequence joins TRBV7-3 and TRBJ1-2, with D tentatively TRBD1 (6 bases). CDR1 is SGHTA and CDR2 is FQGTGA in the germline V gene. The CDR3 has 15 residues. Trimming took 2 bases from V and 6 from J, leaving 16 bases between them. The CDR3 spells CASSLAANRANGYTF. CDR3 bases: TGTGCCAGCAGCTTAGCGGCCAACAGGGCCAATGGCTACACCTTC.

This clone was detected a few times. CDR3 amino acids: CASSRRLAEGYEQYF. The CDR3 nucleotides are TGTGCCAGCAGCCGCCGACTAGCGGAGGGCTACGAGCAGTACTTC. The chain carries TRBV27 and TRBJ2-7; 9 nucleotides match TRBD2. The CDR3 totals 15 residues. Germline V lookup: CDR1 MNHEY, CDR2 SMNVEV (reference sequence). V gave up 6 bases and J gave up 3 bases; unmatched junction bases: 9.

The chain has TRBV28 and TRBJ1-1; D is possibly TRBD1 (5 bases). Between the trimmed V and J ends, which lost 5 bases and 3 bases, there was a span of 13 bases. CDR3 length: 14 amino acids. Looked up from germline, CDR1 is MDHEN and CDR2 is SYDVKM. The CDR3 DNA reads TGTGCCAGCAGTCCGCGGGGGTTAGACACTGAAGCTTTCTTT. Protein sequence: CASSPRGLDTEAFF.

The chain joins TRBV2 to TRBJ2-7, with 9 positions matching TRBD1. Trimming cost V 5 bases and J 4 bases; bases outside gene matches: 6. Germline V gives CDR1 SNHLY, CDR2 FYNNEI. CDR3 length: 14 residues. CDR3 region: CASSRDRERYEQYF. As DNA, the CDR3 is TGTGCCAGCAGTCGGGACAGGGAGAGGTACGAGCAGTACTTC. The variable domain in full, completed from reference TRBV2 and TRBJ2-7, reads EPEVTQTPSHQVTQMGQEVILRCVPISNHLYFYWYRQILGQKVEFLVSFYNNEISEKSEIFDDQFSVERPDGSNFTLKIRSTKLEDSAMYFCASSRDRERYEQYFGPGTRLTVT.

This clone was seen once. The V gene is TRBV6-1, the J gene TRBJ1-5; D call uncertain. Germline-derived CDR1 and CDR2 are MNHNS and SASEGT. V was pared by 2 bases and J by 2 bases, with 19 bases between. There are 18 residues in the CDR3. The DNA for the CDR3 is TGTGCCAGCAGTGAAACCATCGCGGATTTTCTTGGCAATCAGCCCCAGCATTTT. Protein product: CASSETIADFLGNQPQHF.

The V and J genes are TRBV5-6 and TRBJ1-2, with no clear D. The CDR3 spans 14 residues. The V end lost 2 bases, the J end lost 4 bases, and 12 bases lay between the germline ends. Germline loops: CDR1 SGHDT, CDR2 YYEEEE. In nucleotides, the CDR3 is TGTGCCAGCAGCTTCGACCCGGAGAGCTATGGCTACACCTTC. Translation gives CASSFDPESYGYTF.

The chain carries TRBV7-3 and TRBJ2-1; D gene ambiguous. Trimming left V 3 bases short and J 8 bases short, with 5 bases between. Germline CDR1 and CDR2: SGHTA and FQGTGA. CDR3 length: 11 residues. CDR3 residues: CASSLSDEQFF. DNA for the CDR3: TGTGCCAGCAGCTTGAGCGATGAGCAGTTCTTC. The entire variable domain, with the rest obtained from reference TRBV7-3 and TRBJ2-1, is as follows: GAGVSQTPSNKVTEKGKYVELRCDPISGHTALYWYRQSLGQGPEFLIYFQGTGAADDSGLPNDRFFAVRPEGSVSTLKIQRTERGDSAVYLCASSLSDEQFFGPGTRLTVL.

This clone was observed a few times. The chain combines TRBV27 with TRBJ1-5, with 7 positions matching TRBD1. Germline V gene sequence: CDR1 MNHEY, CDR2 SMNVEV (reference sequence). V was pared by 3 bases and J by 3 bases, with 2 bases of the junction left unmatched. The CDR3 consists of 14 residues. For the CDR3, the DNA is TGTGCCAGCAGTTTGACAGGGTTCAATCAGCCCCAGCATTTT. Encoded protein: CASSLTGFNQPQHF.

About this clone: The sample has other DNA sequences that encode this CDR3 too. V and J are TRBV2 and TRBJ2-5; 11 positions agree with TRBD2. The V gene's germline CDR1 is SNHLY and CDR2 FYNNEI. This CDR3 comprises 15 residues. V lost 2 bases to trimming and J lost 5 bases; unmatched junction nucleotides: 4. The CDR3 here is CASSESLAGGETQYF. The CDR3 coding sequence is TGTGCCAGCAGTGAATCTCTAGCGGGGGGTGAGACCCAGTACTTC.